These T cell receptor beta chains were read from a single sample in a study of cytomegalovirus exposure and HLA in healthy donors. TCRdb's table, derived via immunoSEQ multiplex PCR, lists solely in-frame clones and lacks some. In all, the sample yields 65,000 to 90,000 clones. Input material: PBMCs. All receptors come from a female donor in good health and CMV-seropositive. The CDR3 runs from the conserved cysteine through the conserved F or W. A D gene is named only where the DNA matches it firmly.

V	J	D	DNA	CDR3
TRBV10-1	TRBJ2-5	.	TGCGCCAGCAGTGGGACTTTTCAAGAGACCCAGTACTTC	CASSGTFQETQYF
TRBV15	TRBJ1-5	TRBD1	TGTGCCACCAGCAGAGATCATACCAGGACAGGGATCAATCAGCCCCAGCATTTT	CATSRDHTRTGINQPQHF
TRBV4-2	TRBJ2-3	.	TGTGCCAGCAGACCGGGACTGGATACGCAGTATTTT	CASRPGLDTQYF
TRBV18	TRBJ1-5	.	TGTGCCAGCTCACTATCTGAAAGGGGAGGCCAGCCCCAGCATTTT	CASSLSERGGQPQHF
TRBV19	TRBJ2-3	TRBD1	TGTGCCAGTAGCGGACAGGCCGACACGCAGTATTTT	CASSGQADTQYF
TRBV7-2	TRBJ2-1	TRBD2	TGTGCCAGCAGGCCACAACTAGCGGGAGTCTACAATGAGCAGTTCTTC	CASRPQLAGVYNEQFF
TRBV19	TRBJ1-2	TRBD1	TGTGCCAGTAGAGCCCGGACAGGGGATAACTATGGCTACACCTTC	CASRARTGDNYGYTF
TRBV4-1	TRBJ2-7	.	TGCGCCAGCAGCCAAGATCCCGGGGAGAGCTCCTACGAGCAGTACTTC	CASSQDPGESSYEQYF
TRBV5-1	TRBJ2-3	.	TGCGCCAGCAGCAGCGGCACAGATACGCAGTATTTT	CASSSGTDTQYF
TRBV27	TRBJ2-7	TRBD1	TGTGCCAGCAGTCCGCGACAGGGGGCCCCTTTATGGGACGAGCAGTACTTC	CASSPRQGAPLWDEQYF
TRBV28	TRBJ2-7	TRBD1	TGTGCCAGCAGTTCCGAGGACAGGTCCTACGAGCAGTACTTC	CASSSEDRSYEQYF
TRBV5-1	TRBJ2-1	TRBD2	TGCGCCAGCAGCTTGGGCGCTGGGGGGGGTAGGAATGAGCAGTTCTTC	CASSLGAGGGRNEQFF
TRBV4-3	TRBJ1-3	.	TGCGCCAGCAGCCAAGAACCGGACAGCTCTGGAAACACCATATATTTT	CASSQEPDSSGNTIYF
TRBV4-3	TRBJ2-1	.	TGCGCCAGCAGCCGCGAAGCGGTAACCTCCTACAATGAGCAGTTCTTC	CASSREAVTSYNEQFF
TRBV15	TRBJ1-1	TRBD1	TGTGCCACCAGCAGAGATAGGACAGGGAACACTGAAGCTTTCTTT	CATSRDRTGNTEAFF
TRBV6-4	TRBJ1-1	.	TGTGCCAGCAGTGAGTCGCAGGGCACTGAAGCTTTCTTT	CASSESQGTEAFF
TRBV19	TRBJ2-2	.	TGTGCCAGTACGAGTCCGCAGGTAGGTTTGACCGGGGAGCTGTTTTTT	CASTSPQVGLTGELFF
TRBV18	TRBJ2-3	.	TGTGCCAGCTCACCACCCGTTAACCCGGTGTATTCAGATACGCAGTATTTT	CASSPPVNPVYSDTQYF